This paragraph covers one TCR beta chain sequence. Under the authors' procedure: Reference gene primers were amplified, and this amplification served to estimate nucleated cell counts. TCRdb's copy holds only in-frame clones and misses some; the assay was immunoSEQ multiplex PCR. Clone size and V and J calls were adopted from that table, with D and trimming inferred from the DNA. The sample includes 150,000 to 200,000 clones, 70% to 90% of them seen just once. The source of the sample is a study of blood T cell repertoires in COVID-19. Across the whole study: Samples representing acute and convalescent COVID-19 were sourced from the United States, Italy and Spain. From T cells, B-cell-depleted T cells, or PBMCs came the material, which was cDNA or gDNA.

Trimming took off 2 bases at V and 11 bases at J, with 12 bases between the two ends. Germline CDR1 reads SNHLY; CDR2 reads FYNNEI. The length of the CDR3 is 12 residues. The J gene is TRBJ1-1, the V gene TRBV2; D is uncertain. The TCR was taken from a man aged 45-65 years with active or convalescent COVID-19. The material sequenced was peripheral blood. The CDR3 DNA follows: TGTGCCAGCAGTGAAACCGAAGATGAGGCTTTCTTT. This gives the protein CASSETEDEAFF. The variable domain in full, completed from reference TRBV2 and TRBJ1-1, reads EPEVTQTPSHQVTQMGQEVILRCVPISNHLYFYWYRQILGQKVEFLVSFYNNEISEKSEIFDDQFSVERPDGSNFTLKIRSTKLEDSAMYFCASSETEDEAFFGQGTRLTVV.